The clone carrying this TCR beta chain has just a few counts. The V end was cut by 2 bases, the J end by 3 bases, with 13 bases between. Germline CDR1 KGHSH, CDR2 LQKENI. This CDR3 contains 15 residues. This sample was included in a study of blood T cell repertoires in COVID-19. Sequencing was performed with immunoSEQ multiplex PCR; in TCRdb, only in-frame clones are kept and a portion is missing. The sample carries over 140,000 clones, roughly 84% recorded once. Sequencing was done on a sample of peripheral blood. The clonotype originates from a woman aged 55-69 years with acute or convalescent COVID-19. The chain uses TRBV18 and TRBJ2-5, with D maybe TRBD2 (6 bases). The chain's CDR3 is CASSPEGWREETQYF. Written as DNA, the CDR3 is TGTGCCAGCTCACCAGAGGGGTGGAGGGAAGAGACCCAGTACTTC. Variable domain in full (rest from reference TRBV18 and TRBJ2-5): NAGVMQNPRHLVRRRGQEARLRCSPMKGHSHVYWYRQLPEEGLKFMVYLQKENIIDESGMPKERFSAEFPKEGPSILRIQQVVRGDSAAYFCASSPEGWREETQYFGPGTRLLVL.